This is a list of T cell receptor beta chains from one sample in a study of T-cell reconstitution after alpha-beta-depleted transplantation in children. One entry per CDR3 protein results from TCRdb running MiXCR on the PCR reads. In the table there are 900,000 or so distinct CDR3 sequences, about 15% of which are singletons. The input for sequencing was PBMCs, mostly from graft donor cells, taken 360 days after TCRalphabeta/CD19-depleted stem cell transplant. These receptors came from a male patient under 18 who had a stem cell transplant for acute lymphoblastic leukemia, so the T cells may come from the graft donor. Each CDR3 is given with its conserved first and last residue. A D gene is named only where the DNA matches it firmly. Rows may omit the clone size; those that give it use once, few, many or a size class.

DNA	CDR3	size	D	V	J
TGTGCCAGCAGTTATTTGGACAGGGGCTATGGCTACACCTTC	CASSYLDRGYGYTF	.	TRBD1	TRBV6-5	TRBJ1-2
TGTGCCAGCAGCTTAGTTCCAGACTCCTACAATGAGCAGTTCTTC	CASSLVPDSYNEQFF	.	.	TRBV7-9	TRBJ2-1
TGCAGTGCTAGAGATAAGCACAATGAGCAGTTCTTC	CSARDKHNEQFF	few	.	TRBV20-1	TRBJ2-1
TGTGCCAGCAGCCTGTTTTTAGGGGGTTCGAACACTGAAGCTTTCTTT	CASSLFLGGSNTEAFF	many	.	TRBV12-3/TRBV12-4	TRBJ1-1
TGTGCCAGCGCTTTGGGGGTAGCCAAAAACATTCAGTACTTC	CASALGVAKNIQYF	few	.	TRBV12-3/TRBV12-4	TRBJ2-4
TGTGCCAGCAGCGTCCAAACAGGTCCCTACGAGCAGTACTTC	CASSVQTGPYEQYF	many	.	TRBV9	TRBJ2-7
TGTGCCACCAGTGACCCAGGGGAGCTGATCACAGATACGCAGTATTTT	CATSDPGELITDTQYF	few	.	TRBV24-1	TRBJ2-3
TGTGCCAGCAGGGACGACTACAATGAGCAGTTCTTC	CASRDDYNEQFF	many	.	TRBV12-3/TRBV12-4	TRBJ2-1
TGCGCCAGCAGCTTGAGTGGAATACGTCTCGGGCAGCTGTTTTTT	CASSLSGIRLGQLFF	few	.	TRBV5-1	TRBJ2-2
TGTGCCACCAGCAGAGATCAAAGGTCTAGCACAGATACGCAGTATTTT	CATSRDQRSSTDTQYF	.	.	TRBV15	TRBJ2-3
TGCGCCAGCAGGGGACTAGCGGGGGGACCCACCACTTCCTACAATGAGCAGTTCTTC	CASRGLAGGPTTSYNEQFF	.	TRBD2	TRBV5-1	TRBJ2-1
TGTGCCATCAGGCCCCAGGAGCCCACAGATACGCAGTATTTT	CAIRPQEPTDTQYF	few	.	TRBV10-3	TRBJ2-3
TGTGCCAGCAGTGATTGGAATTCGGCTTACTGCGAGCAGTACTTC	CASSDWNSAYCEQYF	many	.	TRBV6-1	TRBJ2-7
TGTGCCACCAGTGATTATAGGGCGGTCACCGGGGAGCTGTTTTTT	CATSDYRAVTGELFF	few	.	TRBV24-1	TRBJ2-2